The rows below give T cell receptor beta chains drawn from one sample of a study of blood T cell repertoires in COVID-19. The table came from immunoSEQ multiplex PCR; TCRdb's copy has only in-frame clones and leaves some out. The sample has about 160,000 clones, more than 75% seen once. Sample: peripheral blood. The receptor set was obtained from a man in his sixties with active or convalescent COVID-19. Both conserved end residues are part of each CDR3. The order of the fields is clone size, V gene, J gene, D gene, CDR3 length, CDR3 DNA, CDR3 protein. D genes are given only for firm matches. For some rows the clone size is stated as once, few or many, or as a class when expanded; others skip it.

>NA|TRBV6-1|TRBJ2-7|TRBD1|14
TGTGCCAGCAGTGGAACAGGGGGGCCCTACGAGCAGTACTTC
CASSGTGGPYEQYF
>NA|TRBV19|TRBJ2-3|TRBD1|15
TGTGCCAGTAGTACGCCGACAGGGGGCACAGATACGCAGTATTTT
CASSTPTGGTDTQYF
>NA|TRBV19|TRBJ1-5|TRBD1|16
TGTGCCAGTAGTACCGGACAGGTCGGTTCCAATCAGCCCCAGCATTTT
CASSTGQVGSNQPQHF
>NA|TRBV18|TRBJ1-1|TRBD1|15
TGTGCCAGCTCAACGGGGGACAGTCGGTCCACTGAAGCTTTCTTT
CASSTGDSRSTEAFF
>NA|TRBV29-1|TRBJ2-1|TRBD2|14
TGCAGCGCCCGAGGTCCCAGCGGGAGGCCGGGGGAGTTCTTC
CSARGPSGRPGEFF
>NA|TRBV18|TRBJ2-6|NA|16
TGTGCCAGCTCCCCAGAGGGTGGCTCTGGGGCCAACGTCCTGACTTTC
CASSPEGGSGANVLTF
>NA|TRBV6-5|TRBJ2-7|NA|16
TGTGCCAGCAGTTACTTTGTTGGTACAGGGACCTACGAGCAGTACTTC
CASSYFVGTGTYEQYF
>NA|TRBV24-1|TRBJ2-1|TRBD1|15
TGTGCCACCAGTGACGGACAGGGGGCCTTCAATGAGCAGTTCTTC
CATSDGQGAFNEQFF
>once|TRBV12-3/TRBV12-4|TRBJ1-6|NA|13
TGTGCCAGCAGTCTTACGGGGTTTTCAGCCCTCCACTTT
CASSLTGFSALHF
>NA|TRBV6-5|TRBJ2-7|NA|15
TGTGCCAGCAGTTACGGCTCCTGGGCCTCCTACGAGCAGTACTTC
CASSYGSWASYEQYF
>NA|TRBV30|TRBJ1-1|NA|12
TGTGCCTGGAGTCAACAGAACACTGAAGCTTTCTTT
CAWSQQNTEAFF
>NA|TRBV30|TRBJ2-5|NA|15
TGTGCCTGGTCACCGGGACACCTATTCCAAGAGACCCAGTACTTC
CAWSPGHLFQETQYF
>NA|TRBV12-3/TRBV12-4|TRBJ1-2|NA|13
TGTGCCAGCCCTGGGGGGTATAGCTATGGCTACACCTTC
CASPGGYSYGYTF
>NA|TRBV21-1|TRBJ1-4|NA|13
TGTGCCAGCAGCGGACAGGGAGGGGAAAAACTGTTTTTT
CASSGQGGEKLFF
>few|TRBV10-2|TRBJ2-1|TRBD1|14
TGCGCCAGCAACCAACAGGGGGCAGGCAATGAGCAGTTCTTC
CASNQQGAGNEQFF
>once|TRBV12-5|TRBJ2-3|NA|15
TGTGCTAGTGGTTTGGGTTCCCATAGCACAGATACGCAGTATTTT
CASGLGSHSTDTQYF
>NA|TRBV5-1|TRBJ2-5|NA|15
TGCGCCAGCAGCCTAAGTGACAGAAACCAAGAGACCCAGTACTTC
CASSLSDRNQETQYF
>NA|TRBV5-6|TRBJ2-7|TRBD2|13
TGTGCCAGCAGCTGGACTAGTATAGGCGAGCAGTACTTC
CASSWTSIGEQYF
>NA|TRBV5-1|TRBJ1-6|TRBD1|17
TGCGCCAGCAGCTTAGGTTCTATGGGACAGGGGGCTGCACCCCTCCACTTT
CASSLGSMGQGAAPLHF
>NA|TRBV19|TRBJ1-4|NA|15
TGTGCCAGTACCGATCCCCCGGGGGTCGGTGAAAAACTGTTTTTT
CASTDPPGVGEKLFF
>NA|TRBV5-1|TRBJ1-4|NA|14
TGCGCCAGCAGCTTGGCCGGGGATGGTGAAAAACTGTTTTTT
CASSLAGDGEKLFF
>NA|TRBV10-3|TRBJ2-5|TRBD2|15
TGTGCCATCAGCCCCGGGGAGCGGGAGGGCGAGACCCAGTACTTC
CAISPGEREGETQYF
>NA|TRBV18|TRBJ2-7|TRBD1|16
TGTGCCAGCTCACCAACTACCGGGACAGGCGCCGGCGAGCAGTACTTC
CASSPTTGTGAGEQYF
>NA|TRBV12-3/TRBV12-4|TRBJ1-2|TRBD1|13
TGTGCCAGCAGTCCGACCAGGGGGTCTGGCTACACCTTC
CASSPTRGSGYTF
>NA|TRBV28|TRBJ2-7|TRBD1|13
TGTGCCAGCAGTCTACAGGGGTCCTACGAGCAGTACTTC
CASSLQGSYEQYF
>NA|TRBV19|TRBJ1-1|TRBD1|15
TGTGCCAGTAGAATCGGGACAGCGCTGAACACTGAAGCTTTCTTT
CASRIGTALNTEAFF
>NA|TRBV19|TRBJ2-5|TRBD1|15
TGTGCCAGTAGTGGGACAGGGGGTTTACAAGAGACCCAGTACTTC
CASSGTGGLQETQYF
>NA|TRBV6-2/TRBV6-3|TRBJ2-5|TRBD2|17
TGTGCCAGCAGTTACTCGGTAGCGGGGGGCGTGAGGGAGACCCAGTACTTC
CASSYSVAGGVRETQYF
>NA|TRBV3-1/TRBV3-2|TRBJ2-5|NA|13
TGTGCCAGCAGCCAGCAGATCCAAGAGACCCAGTACTTC
CASSQQIQETQYF
>NA|TRBV11-2|TRBJ1-6|NA|13
TGTGCCAGCAGCCCTATTACCAATTCACCCCTCCACTTT
CASSPITNSPLHF
>NA|TRBV5-1|TRBJ2-1|NA|14
TGCGCCAGCAGCGAAGGGGGCTCCTACAATGAGCAGTTCTTC
CASSEGGSYNEQFF
>NA|TRBV5-4|TRBJ1-3|TRBD1|17
TGTGCCAGCAGCTTGGCCGGGACAGGGGGCTCTGGAAACACCATATATTTT
CASSLAGTGGSGNTIYF
>NA|TRBV19|TRBJ2-7|NA|16
TGTGCCAGTAGTATAACGTGGCAGACTAGCTCCTACGAGCAGTACTTC
CASSITWQTSSYEQYF
>NA|TRBV6-2/TRBV6-3|TRBJ2-3|NA|16
TGTGCCAGCAGTTCCTACAGGGTCGAAATCACAGATACGCAGTATTTT
CASSSYRVEITDTQYF
>NA|TRBV3-1/TRBV3-2|TRBJ2-5|TRBD2|19
TGTGCCAGCAGCCAAGCGGGGGGATTACTCCGATTGTACCAAGAGACCCAGTACTTC
CASSQAGGLLRLYQETQYF
>NA|TRBV6-6|TRBJ1-2|NA|16
TGTGCCAGCACCTCATCCGGGGAGTTTCGCGACTATGGCTACACCTTC
CASTSSGEFRDYGYTF
>once|TRBV7-8|TRBJ1-2|NA|15
TGTGCCAGCAGCCTCATGGGGGACTTTAACTATGGCTACACCTTC
CASSLMGDFNYGYTF
>NA|TRBV5-1|TRBJ1-5|NA|13
TGCGCCAGCAGCCTACAGGGCGATCAGCCCCAGCATTTT
CASSLQGDQPQHF
>few|TRBV6-2/TRBV6-3|TRBJ2-1|TRBD2|16
TGTGCCAGCAGTTACTGGACTAGCGGGAGGGGGAATGAGCAGTTCTTC
CASSYWTSGRGNEQFF
>NA|TRBV7-8|TRBJ1-4|NA|17
TGTGCCAGCAGCCCTTCCGGGTTTGGAGCAACTAATGAAAAACTGTTTTTT
CASSPSGFGATNEKLFF
>few|TRBV5-1|TRBJ1-2|NA|13
TGCGCCAGCAGCCCAGGACAGAACTATGGCTACACCTTC
CASSPGQNYGYTF
>NA|TRBV7-8|TRBJ2-7|NA|11
TGTGCCAGCAGCCTCCGCTACGAGCAGTACTTC
CASSLRYEQYF
>NA|TRBV7-2|TRBJ1-2|TRBD1|15
TGTGCCAGCAGCTTATTTGCAGGGGGCATGAATGGCTACACCTTC
CASSLFAGGMNGYTF
>NA|TRBV3-1/TRBV3-2|TRBJ1-2|TRBD1|15
TGTGCCAGCAGCCAAGTACCGGGACAGGGGGATGGCTACACCTTC
CASSQVPGQGDGYTF
>once|TRBV5-1|TRBJ2-1|TRBD2|17
TGCGCCAGCAGTTCCCAGCTTGGACTAGCCACCTACAATGAGCAGTTCTTC
CASSSQLGLATYNEQFF
>NA|TRBV15|TRBJ1-6|NA|16
TGTGCCACCAGCAGAGATCAGGGCAGAATTAATTCACCCCTCCACTTT
CATSRDQGRINSPLHF